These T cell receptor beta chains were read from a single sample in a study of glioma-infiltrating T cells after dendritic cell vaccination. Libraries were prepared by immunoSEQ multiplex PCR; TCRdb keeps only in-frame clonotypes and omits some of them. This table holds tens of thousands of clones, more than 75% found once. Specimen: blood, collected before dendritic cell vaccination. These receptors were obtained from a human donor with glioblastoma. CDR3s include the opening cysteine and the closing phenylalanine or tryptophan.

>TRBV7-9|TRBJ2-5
CASSWTGTSGKETQYF
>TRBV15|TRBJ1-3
CATSRELDPTRDTIYF
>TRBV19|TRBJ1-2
CAIRTTGRYGYTF
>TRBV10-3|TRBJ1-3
CAISERGEPGNTIYF
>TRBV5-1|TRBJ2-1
CASSLGTGEFNEQFF
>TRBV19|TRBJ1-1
CASSNGYTEAFF
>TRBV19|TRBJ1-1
CATADRGRTEAFF
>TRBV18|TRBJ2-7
CASSPSGEQYF
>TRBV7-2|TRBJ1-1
CASSWGWQGNEAFF
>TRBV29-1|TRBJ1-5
CSVRVGYNQPQHF
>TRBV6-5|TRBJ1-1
CASSYSRGLGTEAFF
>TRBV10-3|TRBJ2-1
CAIRDRLNEQFF
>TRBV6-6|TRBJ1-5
CASTGQGATYQPQHF
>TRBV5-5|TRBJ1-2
CASSLQANYGYTF
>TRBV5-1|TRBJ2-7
CASSLLQGNYEQYF
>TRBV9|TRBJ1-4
CASSRVGSDEKLFF
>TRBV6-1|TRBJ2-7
CASSQGAFYEQYF
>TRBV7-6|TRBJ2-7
CASSFSRGDEQYF
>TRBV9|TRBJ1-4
CASSVADRDNEKLFF